These 8 T cell receptor beta chains were all obtained from the same sample, sequenced in a study of cytomegalovirus exposure and HLA in healthy donors. The PCR used 60 Vbeta and 13 Jbeta primers. Some clones are missing from TCRdb's copy, which holds only in-frame ones; the method was immunoSEQ multiplex PCR. Of approximately 180,000 clones in the sample, approximately 80% were seen once. The specimen sequenced was PBMCs. The receptor set was obtained from a man between 18 and 35 years old in good health and CMV-seronegative.

This clone was counted only a few times. The chain links TRBV4-1 to TRBJ1-1; the D is unclear. The germline V gene encodes CDR1 MGHRA and CDR2 YSYEKL. The V end lost 1 base, the J end lost 2 bases, and 8 bases lay between the germline ends. This CDR3 is built from 14 residues. The CDR3 reads CASSQVTVNTEAFF. Written as DNA, the CDR3 is TGCGCCAGCAGCCAAGTTACAGTAAACACTGAAGCTTTCTTT.

In DNA, the CDR3 is TGTGCCTGGAGTGGGGTCGGGAGCGGAATCTACAATGAGCAGTTCTTC. Amino acids: CAWSGVGSGIYNEQFF. V gene TRBV30 combines with J gene TRBJ2-1; maybe TRBD2 (6 bases). Per germline, CDR1 GTSNPN and CDR2 SVGIG (reference sequence). Trimming pared 1 base from V and 3 bases from J, leaving 16 bases between. The CDR3 has 16 amino acids.

This sequence joins TRBV6-1 and TRBJ1-5; unclear D gene. V shed 1 base and J shed 0 bases, with 4 bases lying between them. Looked up from germline, CDR1 is MNHNS and CDR2 is SASEGT. The CDR3 length is 14 residues. Written as DNA, the CDR3 is TGTGCCAGCAGTGAAGTCTTTAGCAATCAGCCCCAGCATTTT. As protein: CASSEVFSNQPQHF.

This clone was seen a single time. The rearrangement links TRBV5-1 to TRBJ1-4; D not resolved. The CDR3 length is 15 residues. V dropped 4 bases and J dropped 0 bases, with 10 bases sitting between them. Germline V gene lookup returns CDR1 SGHRS and CDR2 YFSETQ. The CDR3 spells CASSADTATNEKLFF. For the CDR3, the DNA is TGCGCCAGCAGCGCAGACACCGCAACTAATGAAAAACTGTTTTTT.

This clone was counted a few times. Because the CDR3's place on the DNA is in doubt, the DNA is left out and the CDR3 is given as listed by TCRdb. The genes are TRBV6-5 and TRBJ1-5; whether TRBD1, the table's D call, matches the DNA was not checked. The CDR3 is 16 amino acids long, termini counted. Germline V gene sequence: CDR1 MNHEY, CDR2 SVGAGI. The CDR3 sequence: CASSYFGPGAGQPQHF.

The V gene is TRBV7-2, the J gene TRBJ2-2; 7 positions agree with TRBD2. Germline V lookup: CDR1 SGHTA, CDR2 FQGNSA. Trimming took 5 bases from V and 1 from J; bases not matched to a gene: 4. This CDR3 contains 15 residues. This CDR3 is CASSPTGGNTGELFF. The CDR3 bases are TGTGCCAGCAGCCCTACGGGGGGGAACACCGGGGAGCTGTTTTTT.

The V call is TRBV4-1, the J call TRBJ2-1; 8 bases are a match to TRBD2. The CDR3 runs 15 residues. V was pared by 8 bases and J by 4 bases, with 10 bases of the junction left unmatched. Germline CDR1 and CDR2: MGHRA and YSYEKL. CDR3 region: CASANPSGGYNEQFF. The CDR3 region has the DNA TGCGCCAGCGCGAATCCCAGCGGGGGATACAATGAGCAGTTCTTC.

The chain links TRBV5-3 to TRBJ1-5; 9 nucleotides match TRBD1. TRBV5-3 is assigned to the ORF class and has an uncertain function. The CDR3 runs 20 residues. Trimming removed 3 bases from V and 2 bases from J; junction bases left unmatched: 18. The CDR3 DNA reads TGTGCCAGAAGCTCCTCGTCCCGGGACAGGGTGCGAGACGGCAATCAGCCCCAGCATTTT. This gives the protein CARSSSSRDRVRDGNQPQHF.